What follows describes a single TCR beta chain. Its antigen has not been determined. No quality values exist for individual bases; no much larger clone is one base distant. This specimen comes from a study of Ad26.COV2.S vaccination and SARS-CoV-2 variants (TCRdb year 2021). A note on the overall study: Donors in the vaccine arm were drawn from COV1001, a phase I-IIa trial of Ad26.COV2.S in healthy adults that was multicentre, randomized, double-blind and placebo-controlled. Investigators remained blinded to trial group allocation during experiments and outcome assessment. Ad26.COV2.S was given intramuscularly at 5x10^10 or 1x10^11 viral particles, as a single shot or as two shots 56 days apart. A total of roughly 30 samples were included in the TCR-sequenced set, comprising roughly 19 Ad26.COV2.S vaccine recipients, 5 placebo recipients and 8 SARS-CoV-2 convalescent individuals. Trial participants were randomized into five groups of five, in which low-dose or high-dose Ad26.COV2.S was given once or twice, or placebo was given on both occasions. Sequencing of the TCRbeta repertoire served to evaluate the specificity and breadth of SARS-CoV-2-reactive T cell receptors following Ad26.COV2.S vaccination. What the authors observed across the whole study: The authors noted that the TCR breadth and depth analyses may have underestimated total T cell responses. The study was not powered for comparison of responses between vaccine doses or regimens. After vaccination, substantial breadth of spike-specific CD8+ and CD4+ T cell responses was reported. Vaccine and placebo recipients had comparable non-spike TCR breadth, which fits with the vaccine containing only spike. Higher spike-specific TCR breadth was observed in Ad26.COV2.S recipients than in placebo recipients (P = 0.0014).

Per the publication, the treatment or condition label means: some 20 received Ad26.COV2.S at low or high dose, single or two shots; several received placebo; per-sample allocation not given. Repertoires of vaccine and placebo recipients were sequenced from samples collected on day 63 after the first injection. Cohort 1b enrolled about 25 adults aged 18-55 years at a single site in Boston, USA, between 29 July and 7 August 2020. Ad26.COV2.S consisted of a replication-incompetent adenovirus type 26 vector by which a prefusion-stabilized SARS-CoV-2 spike protein from the original Wuhan strain was expressed. TCRbeta CDR3 regions were sequenced with the immunoSEQ Assay. After extraction, genomic DNA underwent amplification by bias-controlled multiplex PCR, followed by high-throughput sequencing. As for how the authors treated the data: To quantify the absolute abundance of each unique TCRbeta CDR3 region, sequences were collapsed and filtered. T cell fraction was estimated by normalizing TCRbeta template counts to usable DNA, with usable DNA measured through amplification of reference genes found in all nucleated cells. Repertoire TCRs were annotated as SARS-CoV-2-specific when V gene, CDR3 amino acid sequence and J gene were exactly matched to a known reactive TCR set. The reference SARS-CoV-2 TCR set was derived from MIRA and filtered for enrichment in COVID-19-positive ImmuneCODE repertoires, a step that removed public or cross-reactive TCRs. Using the MIRA antigens, annotated TCRs were further analysed by specific ORF or by position within an ORF. Breadth was defined as annotated unique rearrangements over total unique productive rearrangements; depth was the summed frequency of those rearrangements. Two-sided Wilcoxon rank-sum tests were applied when comparing TCR breadth between groups. As stored in TCRdb, this immuneACCESS dataset retains in-frame rearrangements with V and J assigned. A fraction of the clones does not appear; measured against another copy, unresolved V genes explain less than half of the discrepancy, and the remainder lacks a known reason. Clone size and the V and J calls come from that table; the DNA yielded D and trimming. Across this sample there are about 440,000 clones, with less than 95% seen only once. In total, the top ten clones hold approximately 4.5% of the sample.

Sequencing was performed on peripheral blood, taken in a trial of Ad26.COV2.S vaccine versus placebo. This TCR was sampled from a person aged 18 to 59 who received the Ad26.COV2.S COVID-19 vaccine or a placebo.

The sequence in DNA is TGTGCCAGCAGTAGGAGGGGAGAGACCCAGTACTTC. Translated, it reads CASSRRGETQYF. Rearrangement joined TRBV5-4 to TRBJ2-5, with a weak D call of TRBD2 (6 bases match). The germline V gene (reference sequence) gives CDR1 as SGHNT and CDR2 as YYREEE. The CDR3 contains 12 residues, cysteine and phenylalanine counted. The sequence is cut down to CDR3 DNA, 36 bases in frame from base 1. Between the V and J ends, shortened by 5 bases and 4 bases respectively, the junction contains 9 bases.